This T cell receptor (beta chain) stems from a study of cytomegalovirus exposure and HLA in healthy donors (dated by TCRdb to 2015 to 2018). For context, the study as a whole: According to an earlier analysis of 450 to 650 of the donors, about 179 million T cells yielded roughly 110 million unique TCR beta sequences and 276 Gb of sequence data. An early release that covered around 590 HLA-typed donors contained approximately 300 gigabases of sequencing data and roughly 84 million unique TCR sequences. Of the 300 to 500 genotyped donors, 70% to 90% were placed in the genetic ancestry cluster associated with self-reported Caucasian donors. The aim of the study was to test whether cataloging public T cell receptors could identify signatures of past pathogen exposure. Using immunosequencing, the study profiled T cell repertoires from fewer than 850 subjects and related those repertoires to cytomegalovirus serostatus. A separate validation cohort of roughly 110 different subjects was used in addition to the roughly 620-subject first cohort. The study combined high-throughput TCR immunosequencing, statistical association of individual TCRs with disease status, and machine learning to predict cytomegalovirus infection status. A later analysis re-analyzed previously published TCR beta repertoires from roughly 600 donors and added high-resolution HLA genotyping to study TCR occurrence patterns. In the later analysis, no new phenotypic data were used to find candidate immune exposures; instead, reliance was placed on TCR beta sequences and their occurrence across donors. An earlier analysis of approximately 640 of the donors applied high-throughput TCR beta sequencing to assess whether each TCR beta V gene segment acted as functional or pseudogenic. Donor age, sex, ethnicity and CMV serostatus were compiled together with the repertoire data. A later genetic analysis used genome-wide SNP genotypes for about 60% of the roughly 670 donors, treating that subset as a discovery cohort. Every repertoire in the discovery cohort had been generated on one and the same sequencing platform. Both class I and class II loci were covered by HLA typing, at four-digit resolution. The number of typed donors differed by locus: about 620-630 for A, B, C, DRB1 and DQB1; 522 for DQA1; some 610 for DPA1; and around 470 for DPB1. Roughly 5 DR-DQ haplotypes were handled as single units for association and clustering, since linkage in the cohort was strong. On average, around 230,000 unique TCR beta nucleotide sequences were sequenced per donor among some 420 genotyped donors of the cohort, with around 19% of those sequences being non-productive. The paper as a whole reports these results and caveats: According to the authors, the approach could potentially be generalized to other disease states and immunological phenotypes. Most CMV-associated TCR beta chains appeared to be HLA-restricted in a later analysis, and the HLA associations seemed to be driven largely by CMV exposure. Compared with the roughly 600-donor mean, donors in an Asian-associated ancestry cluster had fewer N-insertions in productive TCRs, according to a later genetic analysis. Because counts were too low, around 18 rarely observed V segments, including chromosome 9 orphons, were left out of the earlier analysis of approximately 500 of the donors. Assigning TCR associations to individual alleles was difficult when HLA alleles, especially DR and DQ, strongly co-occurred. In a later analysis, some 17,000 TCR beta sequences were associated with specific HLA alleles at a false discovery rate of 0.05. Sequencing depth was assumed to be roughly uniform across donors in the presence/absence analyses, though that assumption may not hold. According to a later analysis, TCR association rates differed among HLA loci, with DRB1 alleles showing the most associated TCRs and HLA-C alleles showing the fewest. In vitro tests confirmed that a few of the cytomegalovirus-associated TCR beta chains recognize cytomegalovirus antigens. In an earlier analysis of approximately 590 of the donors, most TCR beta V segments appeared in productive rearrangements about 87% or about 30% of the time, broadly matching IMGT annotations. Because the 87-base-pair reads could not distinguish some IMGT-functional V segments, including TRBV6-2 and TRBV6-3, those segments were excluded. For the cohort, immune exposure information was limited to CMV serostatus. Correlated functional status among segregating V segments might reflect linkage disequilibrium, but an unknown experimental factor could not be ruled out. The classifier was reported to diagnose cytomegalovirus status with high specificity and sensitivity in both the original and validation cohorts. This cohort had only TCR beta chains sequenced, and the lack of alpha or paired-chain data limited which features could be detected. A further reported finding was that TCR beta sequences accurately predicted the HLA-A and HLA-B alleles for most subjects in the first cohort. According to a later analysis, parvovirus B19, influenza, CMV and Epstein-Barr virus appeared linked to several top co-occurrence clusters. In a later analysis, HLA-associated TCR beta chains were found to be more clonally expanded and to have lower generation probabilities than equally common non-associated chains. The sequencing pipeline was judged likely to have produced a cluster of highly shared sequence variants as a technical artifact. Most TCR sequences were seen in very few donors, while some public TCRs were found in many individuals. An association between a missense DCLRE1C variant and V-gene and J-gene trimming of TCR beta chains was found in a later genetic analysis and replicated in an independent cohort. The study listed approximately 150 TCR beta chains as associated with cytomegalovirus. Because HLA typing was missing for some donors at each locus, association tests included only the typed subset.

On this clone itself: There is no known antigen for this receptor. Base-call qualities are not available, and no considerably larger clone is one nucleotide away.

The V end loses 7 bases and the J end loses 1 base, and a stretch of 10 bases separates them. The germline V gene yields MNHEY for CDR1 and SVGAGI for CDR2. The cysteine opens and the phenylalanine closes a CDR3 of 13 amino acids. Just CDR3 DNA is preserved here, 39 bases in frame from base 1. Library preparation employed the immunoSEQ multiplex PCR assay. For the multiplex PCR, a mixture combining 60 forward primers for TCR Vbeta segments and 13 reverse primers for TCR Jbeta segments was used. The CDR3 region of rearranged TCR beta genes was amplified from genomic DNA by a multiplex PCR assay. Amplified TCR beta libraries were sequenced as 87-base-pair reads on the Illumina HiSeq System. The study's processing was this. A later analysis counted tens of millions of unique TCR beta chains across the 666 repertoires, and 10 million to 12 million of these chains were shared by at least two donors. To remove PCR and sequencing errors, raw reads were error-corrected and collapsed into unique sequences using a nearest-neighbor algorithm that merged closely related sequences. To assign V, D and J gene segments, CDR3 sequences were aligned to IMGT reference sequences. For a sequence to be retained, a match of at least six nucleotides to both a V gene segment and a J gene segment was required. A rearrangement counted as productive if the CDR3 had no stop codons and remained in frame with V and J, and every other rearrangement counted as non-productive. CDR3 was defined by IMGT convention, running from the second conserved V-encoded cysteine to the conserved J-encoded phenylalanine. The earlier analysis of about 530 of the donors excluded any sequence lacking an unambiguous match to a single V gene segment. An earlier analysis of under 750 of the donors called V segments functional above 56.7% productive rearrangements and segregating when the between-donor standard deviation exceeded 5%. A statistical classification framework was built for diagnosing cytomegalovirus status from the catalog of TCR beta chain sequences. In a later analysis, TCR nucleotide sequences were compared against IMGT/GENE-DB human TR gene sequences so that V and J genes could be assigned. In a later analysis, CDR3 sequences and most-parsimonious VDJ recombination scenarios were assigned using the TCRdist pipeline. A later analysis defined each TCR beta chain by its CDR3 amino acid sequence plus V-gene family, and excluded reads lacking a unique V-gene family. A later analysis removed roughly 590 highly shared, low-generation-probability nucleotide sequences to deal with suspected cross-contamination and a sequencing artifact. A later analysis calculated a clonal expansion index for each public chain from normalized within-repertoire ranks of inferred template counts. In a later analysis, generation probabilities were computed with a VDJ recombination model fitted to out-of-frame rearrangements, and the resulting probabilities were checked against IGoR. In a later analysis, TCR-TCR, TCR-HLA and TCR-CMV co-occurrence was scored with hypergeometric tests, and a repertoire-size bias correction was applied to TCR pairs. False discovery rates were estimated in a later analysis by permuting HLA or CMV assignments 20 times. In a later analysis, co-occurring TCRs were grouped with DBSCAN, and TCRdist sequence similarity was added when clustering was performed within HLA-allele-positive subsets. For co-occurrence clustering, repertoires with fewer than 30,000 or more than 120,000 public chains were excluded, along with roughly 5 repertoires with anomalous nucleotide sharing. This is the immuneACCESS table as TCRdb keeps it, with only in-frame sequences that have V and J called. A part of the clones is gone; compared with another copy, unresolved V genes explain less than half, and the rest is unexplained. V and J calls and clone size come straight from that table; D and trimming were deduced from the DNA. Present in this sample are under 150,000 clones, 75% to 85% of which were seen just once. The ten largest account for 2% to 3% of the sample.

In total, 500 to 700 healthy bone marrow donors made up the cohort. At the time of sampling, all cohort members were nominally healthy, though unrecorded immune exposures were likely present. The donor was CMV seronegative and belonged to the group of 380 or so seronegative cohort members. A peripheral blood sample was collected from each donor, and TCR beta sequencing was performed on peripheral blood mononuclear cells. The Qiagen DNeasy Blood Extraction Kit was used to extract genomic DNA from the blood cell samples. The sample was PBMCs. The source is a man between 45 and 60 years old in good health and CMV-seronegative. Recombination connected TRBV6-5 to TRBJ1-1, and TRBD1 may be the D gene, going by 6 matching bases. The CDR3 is CASKVRGNTEAFF. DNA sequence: TGTGCCAGCAAGGTCAGGGGGAACACTGAAGCTTTCTTT.